The 17 T cell receptor beta chains below come from one sample, sequenced in a study of cytomegalovirus exposure and HLA in healthy donors. In the PCR, 60 Vbeta and 13 Jbeta primers were used. Clones were sequenced by immunoSEQ multiplex PCR, and TCRdb holds only the in-frame ones, with some missing. The sample contains 130,000 to 150,000 clones, approximately 84% of which appear only once. The source material was PBMCs. These receptors were taken from an older woman in good health and CMV-seropositive.

This chain uses TRBV5-1 with TRBJ1-5; tentative D call: TRBD1 (5 bases). V lost 1 base and J 2 bases, leaving 10 bases between the germline ends. The V gene's germline CDR1 is SGHRS and CDR2 YFSETQ. The CDR3 runs 15 residues. This CDR3 is CASSLSAGGNQPQHF. DNA of the CDR3: TGCGCCAGCAGCTTGAGCGCGGGGGGCAATCAGCCCCAGCATTTT.

The V call is TRBV28, the J call TRBJ2-7; 7 nucleotides match TRBD1. The CDR3 is 13 amino acids. Trimming at V came to 5 bases and at J to 6 bases, leaving 7 bases not matched to a gene. Germline V gene data show CDR1 as MDHEN and CDR2 as SYDVKM. The CDR3 sequence is CASSGADRTEQYF. DNA for the CDR3: TGTGCCAGCAGTGGGGCGGACAGGACCGAGCAGTACTTC.

This chain connects TRBV5-1 to TRBJ2-7; possible D gene TRBD2, 5 bases. Germline V lookup: CDR1 SGHRS, CDR2 YFSETQ. The CDR3 loop spans 14 amino acids. V was trimmed by 4 bases and J by 6 bases, leaving 17 bases between them. CDR3 sequence: CASSPIPGSSEQYF. The CDR3 nucleotides read TGCGCCAGCAGCCCCATACCGGGGAGCAGCGAGCAGTACTTC. The full variable domain, with the rest looked up from reference TRBV5-1 and TRBJ2-7, is KAGVTQTPRYLIKTRGQQVTLSCSPISGHRSVSWYQQTPGQGLQFLFEYFSETQRNKGNFPGRFSGRQFSNSRSEMNVSTLELGDSALYLCASSPIPGSSEQYFGPGTRLTVT.

For this clone: Other DNA sequences in this specimen translate into the identical CDR3. V and J are TRBV4-2 and TRBJ2-1; D is perhaps TRBD2 (5 bases). Trimming shortened V by 0 bases and J by 9 bases, and 6 bases separated the two germline ends. Germline CDR1 reads LGHNA; CDR2 reads YNFKEQ. CDR3 length equals 12 residues. CDR3 DNA: TGTGCCAGCAGCCAAGATCGGGGTGAGCAGTTCTTC. Residues: CASSQDRGEQFF.

The chain employs TRBV5-4 and TRBJ2-3; possible D gene TRBD1, 6 bases. V was trimmed by 3 bases and J by 3 bases, leaving 14 bases between them. This CDR3 has 15 residues. Germline-derived CDR1 and CDR2 are SGHNT and YYREEE (reference sequence). The CDR3 sequence: CASSYTGFGTDTQYF. DNA for the CDR3: TGTGCCAGCAGCTATACAGGGTTCGGGACAGATACGCAGTATTTT.

Points on this clone: One junction end does not reproduce the germline sequence, and a read error may be involved. CDR3 protein: CASSSLSLASGVRGTQYF. The CDR3 coding sequence is TGTGCTAGCAGCTCCCTGAGTTTGGCTAGCGGGGTCAGGGGGACCCAGTACTTC. V gene TRBV7-7 combines with J gene TRBJ2-5, with 9 bases matching TRBD2. The CDR3 is made up of 18 amino acids. Germline V gene lookup returns CDR1 SSHAT and CDR2 FNYEAQ (reference sequence).

V gene TRBV29-1 combines with J gene TRBJ2-5; 11 positions agree with TRBD2. The CDR3 totals 15 residues. With V trimmed by 2 bases and J by 3 bases, 5 bases remained unmatched. CDR1 is SQVTM, CDR2 ANQGSEA, per germline. This chain's CDR3 is CSVELAGGGEETQYF. The DNA for the CDR3 is TGCAGCGTTGAACTAGCGGGAGGTGGGGAAGAGACCCAGTACTTC. Full variable domain (remainder filled in from reference TRBV29-1 and TRBJ2-5): SAVISQKPSRDICQRGTSLTIQCQVDSQVTMMFWYRQQPGQSLTLIATANQGSEATYESGFVIDKFPISRPNLTFSTLTVSNMSPEDSSIYLCSVELAGGGEETQYFGPGTRLLVL.

Comments on this clone: The CDR3 does not end in the conserved phenylalanine or tryptophan, so this is likely a read error. The chain combines TRBV6-5 with TRBJ2-7; D might be TRBD1 (6 bases). V gave up 0 bases and J gave up 3 bases, with 12 bases separating them. The CDR3 totals 15 residues. The germline gives CDR1 MNHEY, CDR2 SVGAGI. The CDR3 coding sequence is TGTGCCAGCAGTTACTCGCCAGGGGCTAGCTACGAGCAGTACCTC. Translation gives CASSYSPGASYEQYL.

CDR3 residues: CASSFLFGLAGGQETQYF. The CDR3 coding sequence is TGTGCCAGCAGCTTCCTCTTCGGACTAGCGGGAGGGCAAGAGACCCAGTACTTC. This sequence joins TRBV7-2 and TRBJ2-5, with 15 positions matching TRBD2. Germline values: CDR1 SGHTA, CDR2 FQGNSA. There are 18 residues in the CDR3. With V trimmed by 3 bases and J by 2 bases, 7 bases remained unmatched.

This clone turned up a few times. This sequence joins TRBV5-1 and TRBJ1-1; TRBD1 matches 8 bases. The ends lost 1 base at V and 4 bases at J; junction bases unmatched: 12. Germline V gives CDR1 SGHRS, CDR2 YFSETQ. CDR3 length: 17 residues. CDR3 sequence reads: CASSLSRDRTRGTEAFF. The CDR3, as DNA: TGCGCCAGCAGCTTGTCCCGGGACAGGACTCGGGGCACTGAAGCTTTCTTT.

The chain combines TRBV28 with TRBJ2-3, with D perhaps matching TRBD1 (6 bases). The CDR3 loop spans 14 amino acids. Trimming removed 5 bases at V and 9 bases at J, with 18 bases between. From germline, CDR1 is MDHEN and CDR2 SYDVKM. DNA of the CDR3: TGTGCCAGCAGTACCGTGGCAGGGGAGCCCACGCAGTATTTT. Protein: CASSTVAGEPTQYF.

In this sample, this clone turned up a few times. The CDR3: CASSMGLAELYEQYF. The CDR3 region has the DNA TGTGCCAGTAGTATGGGACTAGCGGAATTGTACGAGCAGTACTTC. The J gene is TRBJ2-7, the V gene TRBV19, with TRBD2 matching 11 bases. The CDR3 has 15 residues. V lost 3 bases, J lost 4 bases, and 5 bases stayed unmatched. The germline V gene has CDR1 LNHDA and CDR2 SQIVND (reference sequence).

This sequence joins TRBV29-1 and TRBJ2-7; a weak D match, TRBD2 (6 bases). V was shortened by 7 bases and J by 3 bases, with 16 bases between the two germline ends. Germline assignment: CDR1 SQVTM and CDR2 ANQGSEA. This CDR3 has 13 amino acids. The CDR3 sequence is CSATSKRYYEQYF. CDR3 coding DNA: TGCAGCGCTACTAGCAAACGGTACTACGAGCAGTACTTC.

The rearrangement links TRBV18 to TRBJ2-5, with 9 bases identical to TRBD2. The DNA end favors TRBJ2-7, so the J call may be wrong. Germline CDR1 and CDR2: KGHSH and LQKENI. The length of the CDR3 is 15 residues. The CDR3 loop reads CASSPGAGGSYEQYF. In nucleotides, the CDR3 is TGTGCCAGCTCACCGGGAGCGGGAGGTTCCTACGAGCAGTACTTC.

The chain combines TRBV2 with TRBJ2-1; D gene unclear. Between the trimmed V and J ends, which lost 8 bases and 7 bases, there was a span of 12 bases. There are 12 residues in the CDR3. CDR1 and CDR2 from the germline V gene are SNHLY and FYNNEI. In DNA form, the CDR3 reads TGTGCCAGCGGGCATGGATCGAATGAGCAGTTCTTC. This translates into CASGHGSNEQFF.

This chain joins TRBV28 and TRBJ2-2; 8 bases are shared with TRBD2. The ends lost 3 bases at V and 3 bases at J; junction bases unmatched: 3. This CDR3 region has 15 residues. Germline CDR1 and CDR2: MDHEN and SYDVKM. As DNA, the CDR3 is TGTGCCAGCAGTTTCGGGGGGGCTGACACCGGGGAGCTGTTTTTT. This codes for CASSFGGADTGELFF.

V is TRBV30 and J is TRBJ2-1; D is perhaps TRBD1 (6 bases). The germline gives CDR1 GTSNPN, CDR2 SVGIG (reference sequence). V was trimmed by 4 bases and J by 7 bases, leaving 8 bases between them. The CDR3 extends over 11 amino acids. CDR3 DNA: TGTGCCTGGACCGACAGGAATGAGCAGTTCTTC. Protein: CAWTDRNEQFF.